Sequencing of this TCR beta chain was carried out in a study of blood T cells in healthy people across ages. A second PCR, run for about 7 to 11 cycles, used a sample-barcoded 5' primer plus a J-beta primer mix. A single record per CDR3 protein comes from TCRdb applying MiXCR to the 5' RACE reads. The sample records around 1,500,000 distinct CDR3 sequences, roughly 40% being singletons. CDR1 and CDR2 (germline): SGHNT, YENEEA. The V end was cut by 3 bases, the J end by 0 bases, with 8 bases between. This CDR3 spans 14 amino acids. The receptor was derived from a woman between 18 and 29 years old in good health. Sequencing was performed on blood. The V gene is TRBV11-3, the J gene TRBJ1-2; no clear D gene. The CDR3 reads CASSFATTNYGYTF. CDR3 DNA sequence: TGTGCCAGCAGCTTTGCCACAACTAACTATGGCTACACCTTC.